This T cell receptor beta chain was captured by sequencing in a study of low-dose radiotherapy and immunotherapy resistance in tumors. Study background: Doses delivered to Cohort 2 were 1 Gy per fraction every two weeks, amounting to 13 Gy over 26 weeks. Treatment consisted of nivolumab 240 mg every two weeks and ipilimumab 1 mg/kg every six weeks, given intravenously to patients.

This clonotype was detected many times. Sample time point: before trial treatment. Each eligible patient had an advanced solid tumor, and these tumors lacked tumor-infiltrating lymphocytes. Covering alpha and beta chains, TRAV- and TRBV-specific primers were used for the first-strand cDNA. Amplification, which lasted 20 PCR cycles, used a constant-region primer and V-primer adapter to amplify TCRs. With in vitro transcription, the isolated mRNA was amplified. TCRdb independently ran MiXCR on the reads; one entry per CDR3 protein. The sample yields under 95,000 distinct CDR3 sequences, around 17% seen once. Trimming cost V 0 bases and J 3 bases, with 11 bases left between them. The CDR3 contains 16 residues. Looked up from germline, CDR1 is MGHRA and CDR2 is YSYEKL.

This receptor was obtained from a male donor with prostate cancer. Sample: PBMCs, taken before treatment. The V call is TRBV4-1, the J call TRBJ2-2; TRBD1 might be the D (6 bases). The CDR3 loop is CASSQDPRGDTGELFF. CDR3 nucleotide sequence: TGCGCCAGCAGCCAAGATCCCAGGGGAGACACCGGGGAGCTGTTTTTT.